This paragraph reports one TCR beta chain. Its antigen is still unknown. The method was immunoSEQ multiplex PCR; TCRdb's version includes in-frame clones alone and lacks a portion of them. The sample consists of around 50,000 clones, approximately 90% of them appearing once. This sample is part of a study of Tregs in tolerant kidney transplant recipients. General study points: Some patients' samples used different primers over time, so nucleotide sequences weren't comparable. The small number of patients limits these findings pending further validation. Biological reproducibility was not directly addressed, but technical replication error appeared minimal.

The nonmyeloablative bone marrow transplants came from related graft donors, with transient mixed chimerism. Unstimulated regulatory T cells (CD4+CD25+CD127-), CD4+CD25- non-regulatory cells, CD4 and CD8 cells were FACS-sorted from thawed PBMCs. The receptor's source is a human patient who received a combined kidney and bone marrow transplant. Some T cells may arise from the graft donor. The sample in question was CD8+ T cells from blood (PBMCs), obtained 24 months after the transplant.

The DNA of the CDR3 is TGTGCCAGCAGTTTATCGGCCGGGACAGGGGATTACGAGCAGTACTTC. The encoded protein is CASSLSAGTGDYEQYF. The rearrangement joins TRBV27 to TRBJ2-5, with 10 bases matching TRBD1. The J call could be wrong; TRBJ2-7 is a better fit for the DNA end. CDR3 length: 16 residues. Germline-derived CDR1 and CDR2 are MNHEY and SMNVEV (reference sequence).